This T cell receptor beta chain was obtained from a study of cytomegalovirus exposure and HLA in healthy donors. Broader study findings: The authors confirmed in vitro that a few CMV-associated chains were specific for CMV antigens. In a later analysis, an Asian-associated ancestry cluster reportedly showed fewer N-insertions than the roughly 700-donor mean. Other equally common chains were less clonally expanded than HLA-associated TCR beta chains, a later analysis showed.

The PCR employed 60 Vbeta primers together with 13 Jbeta primers. Some clones are missing from TCRdb's copy, which holds only in-frame ones; the method was immunoSEQ multiplex PCR. The sample lists 150,000 to 200,000 clones; 65% to 85% were seen once. V dropped 1 base and J dropped 0 bases, with 9 bases sitting between them. Per germline, CDR1 ENHRY and CDR2 SYGVKD. The CDR3 length is 15 residues. Turning to this clone: Antigen unknown.

This TCR was sampled from a man aged 18 to 30 in good health and CMV-seronegative. This chain uses TRBV10-3 with TRBJ1-1, with D possibly matching TRBD1 (6 bases). Sample: PBMCs. This CDR3 is CAISELGGVNTEAFF. Written as DNA, the CDR3 is TGTGCCATCAGTGAGTTAGGGGGGGTGAACACTGAAGCTTTCTTT.